This T cell receptor (beta chain) stems from a study of long-term antiretroviral therapy in people with HIV. Sequencing relied on immunoSEQ assay v3.0, run at survey level. This table comes from immunoSEQ multiplex PCR, and its TCRdb copy is limited to in-frame clones, with some not included. The sample has 25,000 to 30,000 clones, more than 70% seen once. Sequenced here: unsorted PBMCs, sampled 1.5 years before starting antiretroviral therapy. This TCR was recovered from a man between 18 and 35 years old with HIV.

CDR3 amino acids: CASSAQGSSYEQYF. In DNA, the CDR3 is TGTGCCAGTAGTGCACAGGGTAGTTCCTACGAGCAGTACTTC. V gene TRBV19 combines with J gene TRBJ2-7; TRBD1 is a possible D gene (6 bases). The CDR3 is 14 amino acids. Germline V gene data show CDR1 as LNHDA and CDR2 as SQIVND (reference sequence). V was trimmed by 5 bases and J by 1 base, leaving 12 bases between them. The full variable domain, in which reference TRBV19 and TRBJ2-7 provide the parts outside the CDR3, is DGGITQSPKYLFRKEGQNVTLSCEQNLNHDAMYWYRQDPGQGLRLIYYSQIVNDFQKGDIAEGYSVSREKKESFPLTVTSAQKNPTAFYLCASSAQGSSYEQYFGPGTRLTVT.